The rows below give T cell receptor beta chains drawn from one sample of a study of shared clonotypes between healthy human individuals. Repertoires were generated with immunoSEQ multiplex PCR, while TCRdb's copy carries only in-frame clones and drops some. The table records around 2,000,000 clones, about 92% of them present only once. The sequenced sample was naive CD8+ T cells from PBMCs. The receptors were sampled from a man aged 18 to 29 in good health. Some clones in this sample may be carry-over from other donors' samples. Each CDR3 is given with its conserved first and last residue. A D gene is named only where the DNA matches it firmly. Clone sizes are given selectively: once, few, many, or a class where the clone is expanded.

v_gene	abundance	len	j_gene	d_gene	CDR3nt	CDR3aa
TRBV27	NA	14	TRBJ2-7	TRBD2	TGTGCCAGCAGCCTAGCGGGACTGTTCTACGAGCAGTACTTC	CASSLAGLFYEQYF
TRBV4-3	NA	16	TRBJ1-5	TRBD1	TGCGCCAGCAGCCAAGAGGTCAGGGGGCCGGATCAGCCCCAGCATTTT	CASSQEVRGPDQPQHF
TRBV6-6	NA	15	TRBJ2-5	TRBD1	TGTGCCAGCAGTTACCTGACAGGGGTCACGGAGACCCAGTACTTC	CASSYLTGVTETQYF
TRBV11-2	NA	13	TRBJ1-2	NA	TGTGCCAGCAGCCTGGGGGTCGGCTATGGCTACACCTTC	CASSLGVGYGYTF
TRBV25-1	NA	15	TRBJ1-6	TRBD1	TGTGCCAGCAGTGAATCCGGGACAGGAGATTCACCCCTCCACTTT	CASSESGTGDSPLHF
TRBV27	NA	13	TRBJ2-1	NA	TGTGCCAGCAGTTTAGGAGGCTACAATGAGCAGTTCTTC	CASSLGGYNEQFF
TRBV4-3	NA	15	TRBJ1-2	NA	TGCGCCAGCAGCCAAGTGAGGTCAGGGGCGGTTGGCTACACCTTC	CASSQVRSGAVGYTF
TRBV28	NA	15	TRBJ2-2	NA	TGTGCCAGCAGTACCGGGACACAAGATTCCGGGGAGCTGTTTTTT	CASSTGTQDSGELFF
TRBV7-6	NA	21	TRBJ2-2	TRBD2	TGTGCCAGCAGCTTGGAGTGGGGACTAGCGGGAGGTCTCGCGAACACCGGGGAGCTGTTTTTT	CASSLEWGLAGGLANTGELFF
TRBV21-1	NA	15	TRBJ2-1	NA	TGTGCCAGCAGCATTCTAGCGGCCATCTACAATGAGCAGTTCTTC	CASSILAAIYNEQFF
TRBV5-4	NA	13	TRBJ2-3	NA	TGTGCCAGCAGCTTGGGACTAGGGGGTACGCAGTATTTT	CASSLGLGGTQYF
TRBV28	NA	15	TRBJ2-1	NA	TGTGCCAGCACTACCCCTGGGCTTCTTAACAATGAGCAGTTCTTC	CASTTPGLLNNEQFF
TRBV27	NA	14	TRBJ1-1	NA	TGTGCCAGCAGTGCGGGGCCAGTGAACACTGAAGCTTTCTTT	CASSAGPVNTEAFF
TRBV28	NA	12	TRBJ2-1	NA	TGTGCCAGCAGTTTTGGGGTTAATGAGCAGTTCTTC	CASSFGVNEQFF
TRBV6-5	NA	15	TRBJ2-7	NA	TGTGCCAGCAGTAAATTAGCGGAGGACCCCTACGAGCAGTACTTC	CASSKLAEDPYEQYF
TRBV4-3	once	13	TRBJ2-1	TRBD1	TGCGCCAGCAGCCTGAGACAGGGGCAGGAGCAGTTCTTC	CASSLRQGQEQFF
TRBV27	NA	16	TRBJ1-2	NA	TGTGCCTCTCAGCAAAGAGGGGCGGGACCAGTCTATGGCTACACCTTC	CASQQRGAGPVYGYTF
TRBV11-2	NA	15	TRBJ2-7	TRBD2	TGTGCCAGCAGCCCAGGACTAGCGACAACCTACGAGCAGTACTTC	CASSPGLATTYEQYF
TRBV6-1	many	14	TRBJ1-5	NA	TGTGCCAGCAGTGACCTATGGGGGGGACAGCCCCAGCATTTT	CASSDLWGGQPQHF
TRBV15	NA	13	TRBJ2-7	NA	TGTGCCACCAGCTCGCGGGATGGATCCGAGCAGTACTTC	CATSSRDGSEQYF
TRBV5-8	NA	16	TRBJ2-5	TRBD2	TGTGCCAGCAGCTTCGGAACGGGAGGGCACCAGGAGACCCAGTACTTC	CASSFGTGGHQETQYF
TRBV4-1	NA	17	TRBJ2-1	TRBD2	TGCGCCAGCAGCCATGTTGTGGAGCGGGAGGCTTACAATGAGCAGTTCTTC	CASSHVVEREAYNEQFF
TRBV9	NA	15	TRBJ1-4	NA	TGTGCCAGCAGCGTCCAGGGGTTTGCTAATGAAAAACTGTTTTTT	CASSVQGFANEKLFF
TRBV2	once	15	TRBJ2-3	NA	TGTGCCAGCAGTCCTCGGACGATTAGCACAGATACGCAGTATTTT	CASSPRTISTDTQYF
TRBV6-5	NA	15	TRBJ2-7	TRBD1	TGTGCCAGCAGTCCGGACAGGGGGGAGTCCTACGAGCAGTACTTC	CASSPDRGESYEQYF
TRBV4-1	NA	16	TRBJ2-7	NA	TGCGCCAGCAGCCACCACCTTCAGGGGGAGGGCTACGAGCAGTACTTC	CASSHHLQGEGYEQYF
TRBV29-1	NA	13	TRBJ2-7	NA	TGCAGCGTTGATGGCAGGGGAGGATACGAGCAGTACTTC	CSVDGRGGYEQYF
TRBV27	NA	15	TRBJ2-5	NA	TGTGCCAGCAGTTTATCCCAGGGACCGTGGGAGACCCAGTACTTC	CASSLSQGPWETQYF
TRBV27	NA	15	TRBJ2-7	TRBD2	TGTGCCAGCAGTTCCGTCCCTAGCGGGGCATACGAGCAGTACTTC	CASSSVPSGAYEQYF
TRBV5-4	few	15	TRBJ2-1	TRBD2	TGTGCCAGCAGCTTGATACTAGCGGGATACAATGAGCAGTTCTTC	CASSLILAGYNEQFF
TRBV4-1	NA	16	TRBJ2-3	NA	TGCGCCAGCAGCCAAGAACTGACTATCTACACAGATACGCAGTATTTT	CASSQELTIYTDTQYF
TRBV7-2	NA	11	TRBJ2-7	NA	TGTGCCAGCAGCACACTCTACGAGCAGTACTTC	CASSTLYEQYF
TRBV27	NA	12	TRBJ2-7	TRBD2	TGTGCCAGCAGTTTAGGCGGGGGCGAGCAGTACTTC	CASSLGGGEQYF
TRBV19	NA	13	TRBJ1-1	NA	TGTGCCAGTAGTCCAGGGGATTTTACTGAAGCTTTCTTT	CASSPGDFTEAFF
TRBV29-1	NA	11	TRBJ1-2	NA	TGCAGCGTTGTATCGGAGGGGGGCTACACCTTC	CSVVSEGGYTF
TRBV7-9	NA	14	TRBJ2-1	NA	TGTGCCAGCAGCTTAGGCCCCCCGCCGTGGGAGCAGTTCTTC	CASSLGPPPWEQFF
TRBV6-5	NA	12	TRBJ2-1	TRBD1	TGTGCCAGCAGCAAACAGGGGGATGAGCAGTTCTTC	CASSKQGDEQFF
TRBV4-1	NA	16	TRBJ1-6	NA	TGCGCCAGCAGCCAAGACGGGAGCTCCTATAATTCACCCCTCCACTTT	CASSQDGSSYNSPLHF
TRBV19	NA	15	TRBJ2-2	NA	TGTGCCAGTAGCCCCGACGGGTGGAACACCGGGGAGCTGTTTTTT	CASSPDGWNTGELFF
TRBV9	NA	14	TRBJ2-1	TRBD1	TGTGCCAGCGCGGGACAGGGCAGGTACAATGAGCAGTTCTTC	CASAGQGRYNEQFF
TRBV7-3	NA	13	TRBJ1-1	NA	TGTGCCAGCAGCTTAAAAGGGGGGTCTGAAGCTTTCTTT	CASSLKGGSEAFF
TRBV7-9	NA	16	TRBJ1-2	NA	TGTGCCAGCAGCTTAGGGGACGTTCCCCGTAACTATGGCTACACCTTC	CASSLGDVPRNYGYTF
TRBV27	NA	15	TRBJ2-1	TRBD1	TGTGCCAGCAGTTTAGGACAGGCTCCTTACAATGAGCAGTTCTTC	CASSLGQAPYNEQFF
TRBV9	once	14	TRBJ2-3	NA	TGTGCCAGCAGCCCCCAGAAGTCCACAGATACGCAGTATTTT	CASSPQKSTDTQYF
TRBV27	NA	17	TRBJ1-1	NA	TGTGCCAGCAGTCCTACGGAGTATGGGGGGCCCGGCACTGAAGCTTTCTTT	CASSPTEYGGPGTEAFF